The clone carrying this TCR beta chain is termed medium-sized (0.01 to 0.1%). With 5 bases clipped from V and 6 bases from J, the junction kept 13 bases outside the gene matches. This CDR3 is built from 16 residues. Germline V gives CDR1 LNHDA, CDR2 SQIVND (reference sequence). The data stem from a study of PD-L1 blockade in urothelial cancer. Study overall: When blood samples were assessed, the median T cell count was some 130,000.

The assay was immunoSEQ multiplex PCR, and TCRdb's table has in-frame clones only and misses some. The data contain tens of thousands of clones, almost 85% of them singletons. The rearrangement joins TRBV19 to TRBJ1-5, with TRBD1 matching over 7 bases. This receptor was identified in a man between 65 and 85 years old with urothelial cancer. Material: PBMCs, obtained around atezolizumab (anti-PD-L1) treatment. CDR3: CASSASITGDGQPQHF. CDR3 sequence (DNA): TGTGCCAGTAGTGCCTCTATTACAGGGGATGGTCAGCCCCAGCATTTT.